The TCR beta chain under discussion was sequenced for a study of technical replicates of blood from a few donors. Germline V gives CDR1 SEHNR, CDR2 FQNEAQ (reference sequence). V lost 4 bases to trimming and J lost 1 base; unmatched junction nucleotides: 5. The length of the CDR3 is 15 residues. Measured with immunoSEQ multiplex PCR; TCRdb has only the in-frame clones, and not every one. The data contain tens of thousands of clones, more than 90% of them singletons. The origin of this receptor is a human donor in good health. Some clones in this sample may be carry-over from other donors' samples. Sequenced: PBMCs. The V and J genes are TRBV7-9 and TRBJ2-7; TRBD2 matches at 9 bases. CDR3 amino acids: CASSSAAGGSYEQYF. The DNA for the CDR3 is TGTGCCAGCAGCTCAGCCGCGGGGGGGTCCTACGAGCAGTACTTC.